This TCR beta chain was captured by sequencing in a study of response to subunit inactivated influenza vaccine. V was shortened by 4 bases and J by 3 bases, with 10 bases between the two germline ends. The germline CDR1 and CDR2 sequences are MNHEY and SVGAGI. The length of the CDR3 is 13 residues. A remark on this clonotype: No antigen is known for it.

Broader study findings: Few additional T cells are recruited per seasonal influenza vaccination, authors suggested.

TCRdb reanalysed the RT-PCR reads using MiXCR and keeps one entry per CDR3 protein. Of about 780,000 distinct CDR3 sequences in the sample, less than 20% were seen once. This clonotype was obtained from a man aged 50 to 59 who received an inactivated influenza vaccine. This rearrangement joins TRBV6-5 to TRBJ2-7; D not certain. This material consisted of PBMCs from blood, taken about 5 days after vaccination. CDR3 amino acids: CASSLVAYYEQYF. CDR3 DNA sequence: TGTGCCAGCAGTTTAGTGGCTTACTACGAGCAGTACTTC.